These 11 T cell receptor beta chains share one sample of origin, sequenced in a study of T cells in localized non-small cell lung cancer. Clones were read by immunoSEQ multiplex PCR, and TCRdb kept only the in-frame ones, dropping some. Counted here are 50,000 to 65,000 clones, around 82% occurring once; the ten biggest clones make up around 4.5%. This sample comprised PBMCs, obtained before any cancer treatment. These receptors were obtained from a woman aged 35-75 years with stage II lung adenocarcinoma.

J is TRBJ2-3 and V is TRBV4-2, with TRBD2 matching over 13 bases. With V trimmed by 3 bases and J by 4 bases, 10 bases remained unmatched. Germline values: CDR1 LGHNA, CDR2 YNFKEQ. The CDR3 length is 18 residues. CDR3 nucleotide sequence: TGTGCCAGCAGCCACAAAAAAGGACTAGCGGGGGCTGCAGATACGCAGTATTTT. It translates to CASSHKKGLAGAADTQYF.

The chain combines TRBV6-1 with TRBJ1-1, with unresolved D. The CDR3 extends over 11 amino acids. Germline loops: CDR1 MNHNS, CDR2 SASEGT. Trimming left V 2 bases short and J 7 bases short, with 5 bases between. The CDR3, as DNA: TGTGCCAGCAGTGAAAGTGTTGAAGCTTTCTTT. Protein: CASSESVEAFF.

The chain links TRBV7-9 to TRBJ2-1, with TRBD2 matching over 7 bases. CDR1 is SEHNR, CDR2 FQNEAQ, per germline (reference sequence). Losses at the gene ends were 1 base for V and 0 bases for J; bases not matched to a gene: 9. CDR3 length: 18 residues. The CDR3 nucleotides read TGTGCCAGCAGCTTAGGGACTAGGCGAATAAGCTCCTACAATGAGCAGTTCTTC. Its protein product is CASSLGTRRISSYNEQFF.

The chain links TRBV7-2 to TRBJ2-2, with D tentatively TRBD1 or TRBD2 (5 bases each). This CDR3 comprises 14 residues. Germline V lookup: CDR1 SGHTA, CDR2 FQGNSA. V was clipped by 6 bases and J by 3 bases, with 11 bases between them. CDR3 bases: TGTGCCAGCAGAACCGGGACCCACACCGGGGAGCTGTTTTTT. Amino acids: CASRTGTHTGELFF.

This clone was detected once. The chain recombines TRBV19 with TRBJ1-5; D remains ambiguous. Germline CDR1 reads LNHDA; CDR2 reads SQIVND (reference sequence). The CDR3 totals 13 residues. The ends were cut back, 3 bases at V and 6 bases at J, with 9 bases in the middle. CDR3 protein: CASSIGLGQPQHF. In nucleotides, the CDR3 is TGTGCCAGTAGTATCGGATTAGGTCAGCCCCAGCATTTT.

This chain connects TRBV2 to TRBJ1-6, with D possibly matching TRBD1 (5 bases). V lost 3 bases to trimming and J lost 7 bases, with 10 bases between them. Germline CDR1 reads SNHLY; CDR2 reads FYNNEI. This CDR3 has 14 amino acids. The DNA of the CDR3 is TGTGCCAGCAGTGACCAGGGCGCAAATTCACCCCTCCACTTT. It translates to CASSDQGANSPLHF.

The V gene is TRBV4-1, the J gene TRBJ2-6; 8 bases are shared with TRBD1. This CDR3 spans 15 amino acids. The trim removed 6 bases at V and 2 bases at J, leaving 3 bases unmatched. The germline gives CDR1 MGHRA, CDR2 YSYEKL. The DNA for the CDR3 is TGCGCCAGCAGTGTGACAGGGGCTGGGGCCAACGTCCTGACTTTC. Translating it yields CASSVTGAGANVLTF.

The chain recombines TRBV7-2 with TRBJ1-2, with TRBD1 matching over 7 bases. The germline V gene has CDR1 SGHTA and CDR2 FQGNSA. Trimming at V came to 2 bases and at J to 6 bases, leaving 9 bases not matched to a gene. The CDR3 loop spans 15 amino acids. The CDR3 sequence: CASSLYAGGRDGYTF. For the CDR3, the DNA is TGTGCCAGCAGCTTATATGCAGGGGGTAGGGATGGCTACACCTTC.

V usage is TRBV28 and J usage is TRBJ1-3, with 7 bases lining up with TRBD1. V was clipped by 4 bases and J by 1 base; unmatched bases: 16. Germline values: CDR1 MDHEN, CDR2 SYDVKM. The CDR3 contains 19 residues. CDR3 loop: CASSSDRRPAGGSGNTIYF. The CDR3 bases are TGTGCCAGCAGTTCGGACAGGAGGCCCGCTGGGGGGTCTGGAAACACCATATATTTT.

The rearrangement joins TRBV7-8 to TRBJ2-3; no reliable D call. The CDR3 spans 13 residues. Trimming stripped 3 bases from V and 2 bases from J, with 6 bases between. Germline assignment: CDR1 SGHVS and CDR2 FQNEAQ. CDR3 residues: CASSFLNTDTQYF. The CDR3 DNA is TGTGCCAGCAGCTTCTTGAACACAGATACGCAGTATTTT.

The V call is TRBV5-6, the J call TRBJ1-6; no clear D. V shed 1 base and J shed 7 bases, with 9 bases lying between them. Looked up from germline, CDR1 is SGHDT and CDR2 is YYEEEE. This CDR3 is built from 14 residues. In nucleotides, the CDR3 is TGTGCCAGCAGCTTGAGCAGGATGAATTCACCCCTCCACTTT. As protein: CASSLSRMNSPLHF.